These T cell receptor beta chains were read from a single sample in a study of blood T cell repertoires in COVID-19. Clones were sequenced by immunoSEQ multiplex PCR, and TCRdb holds only the in-frame ones, with some missing. In the table there are approximately 150,000 clones, approximately 85% of which are singletons. The source material was peripheral blood. All receptors derive from a man aged 55 to 70 with active or convalescent COVID-19. Both conserved end residues are part of each CDR3. Fields, in order: V gene, D gene, CDR3 length, J gene, clone size, CDR3 DNA, CDR3 protein. A D gene is named only where the DNA matches it firmly. Size tells how often a clone was seen (once, few, many) or the class of an expanded clone, and some rows leave it out.

TRBV11-2	.	16	TRBJ1-1	.	TGTGCCAGCAGCCGAGACAGATTAACCATGAACACTGAAGCTTTCTTT	CASSRDRLTMNTEAFF
TRBV5-4	.	14	TRBJ1-2	.	TGTGCCAGCAGCTTGGAAGGCAGGGGCTATGGCTACACCTTC	CASSLEGRGYGYTF
TRBV24-1	TRBD1	16	TRBJ2-1	.	TGTGCCACCAGTGATCCCGGACAGGGCAACTACAATGAGCAGTTCTTC	CATSDPGQGNYNEQFF
TRBV4-1	TRBD1	16	TRBJ1-1	.	TGCGCCAACGCGACCGACAGGGGGCGACGAATCACTGAAGCTTTCTTT	CANATDRGRRITEAFF
TRBV19	.	15	TRBJ2-5	.	TGTGCCAGTAGTATTTTAGGAGCGGACCAAGAGACCCAGTACTTC	CASSILGADQETQYF
TRBV5-4	.	12	TRBJ2-5	.	TGTGCCAGCAGCAGCCTCCAAGAGACCCAGTACTTC	CASSSLQETQYF
TRBV29-1	TRBD2	14	TRBJ2-1	once	TGCAGCGTTAGGGCTAGCGGGAGAGGTATTGAGCAGTTCTTC	CSVRASGRGIEQFF
TRBV13	.	15	TRBJ1-3	.	TGTGCCAGCAGCTCGGGGGGCTTGCGAGCCGACACCATATATTTT	CASSSGGLRADTIYF
TRBV18	.	15	TRBJ2-7	.	TGTGCCAGCACCGCGGACAGTAACCGAATTATCGGGCAGTACTTC	CASTADSNRIIGQYF
TRBV6-1	TRBD1	19	TRBJ2-3	.	TGTGCCAGCAGTGAACCAAATACAGGGGGCTTCTTCTTGACAGATACGCAGTATTTT	CASSEPNTGGFFLTDTQYF
TRBV7-2	TRBD2	19	TRBJ2-3	.	TGTGCCAGCAGCTCCGGGACTAGCGGGAGTAGGTCGACGGAAGATACGCAGTATTTT	CASSSGTSGSRSTEDTQYF
TRBV9	.	13	TRBJ2-1	.	TGTGCCAGCAGCGTAGTCTCCGGGAATGAGCAGTTCTTC	CASSVVSGNEQFF
TRBV4-1	.	17	TRBJ1-5	.	TGCGCCAGCAGCCAAGATGGAAAGGAGGATAGCAATCAGCCCCAGCATTTT	CASSQDGKEDSNQPQHF
TRBV28	.	15	TRBJ1-1	.	TGTGCCAGCTCCCTGGGGGGGACAACGAACACTGAAGCTTTCTTT	CASSLGGTTNTEAFF
TRBV2	.	12	TRBJ1-5	.	TGTGCCAGCAGTCAGAGGAATCAGCCCCAGCATTTT	CASSQRNQPQHF
TRBV7-2	.	11	TRBJ2-3	.	TGTGCCAGCAGCGTATTGGATACGCAGTATTTT	CASSVLDTQYF
TRBV2	TRBD2	16	TRBJ2-1	.	TGTGCCAGCAGTGGGACTAGCGGGGGGGTCCACAATGAGCAGTTCTTC	CASSGTSGGVHNEQFF
TRBV24-1	TRBD1	13	TRBJ2-7	.	TGTGCCACCAGCGCTACAGGGGGGTACGAGCAGTACTTC	CATSATGGYEQYF
TRBV5-1	.	15	TRBJ1-2	.	TGCGCCAGCAGGGTGAGCGCGGCGGCGAACTATGGCTACACCTTC	CASRVSAAANYGYTF
TRBV5-1	.	13	TRBJ1-3	.	TGCGCCAGCATGGACAGCTCTGGAAACACCATATATTTT	CASMDSSGNTIYF
TRBV5-1	.	14	TRBJ1-1	.	TGCGCCAGCAGCTTGGGTCGGGATTCCACTGAAGCTTTCTTT	CASSLGRDSTEAFF
TRBV6-5	.	12	TRBJ2-5	.	TGTGCCAGCAACCCCGCGGGGGAGACCCAGTACTTC	CASNPAGETQYF
TRBV19	TRBD2	19	TRBJ2-2	.	TGTGCCAGTAGGACTGGCGGGGTTGGCGGGGGGGCTTCTGCCGGGGAGCTGTTTTTT	CASRTGGVGGGASAGELFF
TRBV2	TRBD1	14	TRBJ2-3	.	TGTGCCAGCAGTCGGGACAGATCCACAGATACGCAGTATTTT	CASSRDRSTDTQYF
TRBV6-6	TRBD2	16	TRBJ2-5	.	TGTGCCAGCAGTTCCAGACTAGCGGGGGGGCCTTTGACCCAGTACTTC	CASSSRLAGGPLTQYF
TRBV10-3	.	16	TRBJ1-3	.	TGTGCCATCAGTGACAGGGGACCTAACTCTGGAAACACCATATATTTT	CAISDRGPNSGNTIYF
TRBV5-1	TRBD1	18	TRBJ2-5	once	TGCGCCAGCAGCTTGGGCACCCGGACAGGGACCTATCAAGAGACCCAGTACTTC	CASSLGTRTGTYQETQYF
TRBV5-6	.	14	TRBJ1-2	.	TGTGCCAGCAGCTTGGCCGGTCCGCCGTCAGGCTACACCTTC	CASSLAGPPSGYTF
TRBV2	.	13	TRBJ2-4	.	TGTGCCAGCACCCCGAGGGACAAAAACATTCAGTACTTC	CASTPRDKNIQYF
TRBV3-1/TRBV3-2	TRBD1	15	TRBJ2-1	once	TGTGCCAGCAGCCCGACAGGGGGTTCCTACAATGAGCAGTTCTTC	CASSPTGGSYNEQFF
TRBV18	.	16	TRBJ1-3	.	TGTGCCAGCTCACCGCAGGACGGGGGCTCTGGAAACACCATATATTTT	CASSPQDGGSGNTIYF
TRBV7-2	TRBD2	16	TRBJ2-2	few	TGTGCCAGCAGCTTAGTCCTACTAGCGGACACCGGGGAGCTGTTTTTT	CASSLVLLADTGELFF
TRBV19	.	14	TRBJ1-1	.	TGTGCCAGTAGACCGTCGGGAGTAAACACTGAAGCTTTCTTT	CASRPSGVNTEAFF
TRBV7-8	TRBD2	13	TRBJ2-7	.	TGTGCCAGCAGCTTAGGGGAGGGGACCGGGCAGTACTTC	CASSLGEGTGQYF
TRBV2	TRBD1	15	TRBJ1-2	.	TGTGCCAGCAGTGGACCCACCGGGACAGGGGCTGGCTACACCTTC	CASSGPTGTGAGYTF
TRBV5-4	.	13	TRBJ2-2	.	TGTGCCAGCAGCTCTCGGAACACCGGGGAGCTGTTTTTT	CASSSRNTGELFF
TRBV2	.	15	TRBJ1-2	few	TGTGCCAGCAGTCAATCACAGGTTCCCGCCCTTGGCTACACCTTC	CASSQSQVPALGYTF
TRBV25-1	.	14	TRBJ2-2	.	TGTGCCAGCACGCAGGGCAGCGACACCGGGGAGCTGTTTTTT	CASTQGSDTGELFF
TRBV7-8	.	17	TRBJ2-3	.	TGTGCCAGCAGCCAAATCCCGGGTCTCTGGGGCACAGATACGCAGTATTTT	CASSQIPGLWGTDTQYF
TRBV3-1/TRBV3-2	TRBD1	16	TRBJ2-5	.	TGTGCCAGCAGCCGGGGTTGGGCAGGGGGCTTAGAGACCCAGTACTTC	CASSRGWAGGLETQYF
TRBV19	TRBD1	18	TRBJ2-6	.	TGTGCCAGTAGTACCCGGACAGGGTCTCAATCTGGGGCCAACGTCCTGACTTTC	CASSTRTGSQSGANVLTF
TRBV19	.	15	TRBJ2-5	.	TGTGCCAGTACTGATAGGGGGGGCCGCCAAGAGACCCAGTACTTC	CASTDRGGRQETQYF
TRBV3-1/TRBV3-2	.	13	TRBJ2-5	.	TGTGCCAGCAGCCAAGGATCCCAGGGGACCCAGTACTTC	CASSQGSQGTQYF
TRBV29-1	.	12	TRBJ1-2	.	TGCAGCGTTGGAGGGGGTGGGTATGGCTACACCTTC	CSVGGGGYGYTF
TRBV12-3/TRBV12-4	.	12	TRBJ1-1	.	TGTGCCTGCGTAAACAGGGTCTCTGTAGCTTTCTTT	CACVNRVSVAFF
TRBV29-1	.	12	TRBJ2-3	once	TGCAGCGTTGCTCTATCCACAGATACGCAGTATTTT	CSVALSTDTQYF
TRBV18	.	18	TRBJ2-1	.	TGTGCCAGCTCATCACAGGATATGCGGGGAAGTACCTACAATGAGCAGTTCTTC	CASSSQDMRGSTYNEQFF
TRBV25-1	.	14	TRBJ2-1	.	TGTGCCAGCAGTGATGACCCTGTGCGGAATGAGCAGTTCTTC	CASSDDPVRNEQFF
TRBV5-1	TRBD2	15	TRBJ2-7	.	TGCGCCAGCAGCCCCTGGGGCCCGGGGGGGGACGAGCAGTACTTC	CASSPWGPGGDEQYF
TRBV29-1	.	11	TRBJ1-2	.	TGCAGCGCCCGAGGGTTGGATGGCTACACCTTC	CSARGLDGYTF
TRBV6-5	.	13	TRBJ1-3	.	TGTGCCAGCAGAACAGGCGGTAGAAACACCATATATTTT	CASRTGGRNTIYF
TRBV3-1/TRBV3-2	.	14	TRBJ2-5	once	TGTGCCAGCAGCCAAATGCGAGGGTCGGGGACCCAGTACTTC	CASSQMRGSGTQYF
TRBV10-3	TRBD2	13	TRBJ2-3	.	TGTGCCGCAGGGACTAGCAGTTTGGATACGCAGTATTTT	CAAGTSSLDTQYF
TRBV10-3	TRBD1	15	TRBJ2-7	.	TGTGCCATCAGGCCGGGACAGGGGGACTCCTACGAGCAGTACTTC	CAIRPGQGDSYEQYF
TRBV9	.	14	TRBJ1-2	.	TGTGCCAGCAGCGTAGTAGCCACCGGCGGAGGCTACACCTTC	CASSVVATGGGYTF
TRBV5-4	TRBD1	14	TRBJ2-1	.	TGTGCCAGCAGTAGGGACAGGGGAGACAATGAGCAGTTCTTC	CASSRDRGDNEQFF
TRBV7-9	TRBD1	15	TRBJ2-3	.	TGTGCCAGCAGCTTAGGAGGGACAGCGTCAGATACGCAGTATTTT	CASSLGGTASDTQYF
TRBV7-9	.	12	TRBJ2-7	.	TGTGCCAGCAGCTTAGTTTCGGACGAGCAGTACTTC	CASSLVSDEQYF
TRBV15	.	15	TRBJ1-6	.	TGTGCCACCAGCAGAGGTGGCGGGGGGAATTCACCCCTCCACTTT	CATSRGGGGNSPLHF
TRBV3-1/TRBV3-2	TRBD1	15	TRBJ1-4	.	TGTGCCAGCAGCCCCCAGGGGGCAACTAATGAAAAACTGTTTTTT	CASSPQGATNEKLFF